The 10 T cell receptor beta chains below were found in one sample sequenced in a study of early T cells in non-severe SARS-CoV-2 infection. TCRdb passed the 5' RACE reads through MiXCR, listing each CDR3 protein once. The sample yields about 98,000 distinct CDR3 sequences, around 15% seen once. The sample taken for sequencing was whole blood. The receptors were gathered from an adult who was a healthcare worker with PCR-confirmed SARS-CoV-2 infection or an uninfected control (not recorded which).

This clonotype is categorized as medium-sized. The chain uses TRBV6-1 and TRBJ1-1; TRBD1 aligns across 11 bases. Germline V CDR1 and CDR2: MNHNS, SASEGT. The ends lost 0 bases at V and 6 bases at J; junction bases unmatched: 3. The CDR3 totals 15 residues. The CDR3 protein is CASSEALGQGAEAFF. CDR3 DNA sequence: TGTGCCAGCAGTGAAGCGTTGGGACAGGGGGCTGAAGCTTTCTTT.

This clonotype appeared a few times. This chain links TRBV7-9 with TRBJ2-3; a possible D gene is TRBD1 (5 bases). The germline V and J ends were trimmed by 5 bases and 4 bases, with 10 bases remaining between them. Germline V CDR1 and CDR2: SEHNR, FQNEAQ (reference sequence). The CDR3 runs to 13 residues. CDR3 amino acids: CASSRLGADTQYF. As DNA, the CDR3 is TGTGCCAGCAGCCGCTTAGGGGCAGATACGCAGTATTTT. Full variable domain (rest looked up from reference TRBV7-9 and TRBJ2-3): DTGVSQNPRHKITKRGQNVTFRCDPISEHNRLYWYRQTLGQGPEFLTYFQNEAQLEKSRLLSDRFSAERPKGSFSTLEIQRTEQGDSAMYLCASSRLGADTQYFGPGTRLTVL.

The sample holds a few counts of this clonotype. The chain links TRBV27 to TRBJ2-7; TRBD1 is a possible D gene (5 bases). Germline V gives CDR1 MNHEY, CDR2 SMNVEV (reference sequence). V was clipped by 5 bases and J by 4 bases, with 15 bases between them. This CDR3 has 14 amino acids. DNA of the CDR3: TGTGCCAGCAGTCCGATCGCGTCAGGGTACGAGCAGTACTTC. Its translation: CASSPIASGYEQYF.

The V and J genes are TRBV6-6 and TRBJ1-2; 7 bases fit TRBD1. Germline V gives CDR1 MNHNY, CDR2 SVGAGI (reference sequence). The CDR3 totals 14 residues. J was trimmed by 5 bases and V by 2 bases; bases with no gene match: 5. CDR3 region: CASSYDRATYGYTF. The CDR3 bases are TGTGCCAGCAGTTACGACAGGGCGACTTATGGCTACACCTTC.

This clonotype was counted a few times. The DNA for the CDR3 is TGTGCCAGCAGCCAATACAGGGCCTCCAGATACGAGCAGTACTTC. Protein sequence: CASSQYRASRYEQYF. The V call is TRBV14, the J call TRBJ2-7, with D possibly being TRBD1 (6 bases). The CDR3 has 15 residues. Trimming left V 2 bases short and J 4 bases short, with 15 bases between. Germline loops: CDR1 SGHDN, CDR2 FVKESK. The full variable domain, rest sourced from reference TRBV14 and TRBJ2-7, is EAGVTQFPSHSVIEKGQTVTLRCDPISGHDNLYWYRRVMGKEIKFLLHFVKESKQDESGMPNNRFLAERTGGTYSTLKVQPAELEDSGVYFCASSQYRASRYEQYFGPGTRLTVT.

In its sample, this clonotype was seen a few times. The chain employs TRBV18 and TRBJ2-5; D gene ambiguous. Trimming removed 3 bases at V and 1 base at J, with 6 bases between. CDR3 length: 13 residues. Germline CDR1 is KGHSH and CDR2 is LQKENI. CDR3 region: CASSPSRQETQYF. The DNA for the CDR3 is TGTGCCAGCTCACCTTCACGCCAAGAGACCCAGTACTTC.

This clonotype was seen a few times. The chain joins TRBV5-1 to TRBJ2-3, with D unclear. Germline-derived CDR1 and CDR2 are SGHRS and YFSETQ. Trimming shortened V by 4 bases and J by 2 bases, and 14 bases separated the two germline ends. CDR3 length: 15 residues. The CDR3 DNA sequence: TGCGCCAGCAGCCGAGGAGAGACCGTCACAGATACGCAGTATTTT. This encodes CASSRGETVTDTQYF.

This clonotype was counted between two and nine times. The V call is TRBV7-7, the J call TRBJ2-1, with D uncertain. There are 9 residues in the CDR3. V was shortened by 2 bases and J by 13 bases, with 3 bases between the two germline ends. The V gene's germline CDR1 is SSHAT and CDR2 FNYEAQ (reference sequence). This CDR3 is CASSLPQFF. The DNA for the CDR3 is TGTGCCAGCAGCTTACCCCAGTTCTTC.

Only a few counts were recorded for this clonotype. This chain joins TRBV29-1 and TRBJ2-1; 10 nucleotides match TRBD2. This CDR3 is built from 16 residues. J lost 1 base, V lost 3 bases, and 6 bases had no gene match. Germline lookup yields CDR1 SQVTM and CDR2 ANQGSEA. CDR3 in amino acids: CSVEQSSGGSYNEQFF. The CDR3 region has the DNA TGCAGCGTTGAGCAGTCTAGCGGGGGATCCTACAATGAGCAGTTCTTC.

V usage is TRBV12-5 and J usage is TRBJ2-4, with D hard to call. Germline CDR1 reads LGHNT; CDR2 reads FRNRAP. The CDR3 runs 13 residues. The V end lost 2 bases, the J end lost 5 bases, and 7 bases lay between the germline ends. The CDR3 sequence: CASGLSPENIQYF. For the CDR3, the DNA is TGTGCTAGTGGTTTGTCTCCTGAAAACATTCAGTACTTC.